Detailed here is one T cell receptor (beta chain). From germline, CDR1 is SGHTA and CDR2 FQGNSA. There are 15 residues in the CDR3. With 3 bases removed from V and 0 bases from J, the gap between germline ends came to 11 bases. Per the original methods: Nucleated cell counts were estimated from reference gene primer amplification. TCRdb keeps only in-frame clones here, not all; method: immunoSEQ multiplex PCR. V and J calls and clone size are copied from that table; D and trimming were computed from the DNA. The sample includes 150,000 to 200,000 clones, more than 75% of them seen just once. The data belong to a study of blood T cell repertoires in COVID-19. Participant age was roughly 18 to 95 years, and participants resided in about two dozen US areas. Cohorts were based on clinical histories the participants reported.

The sequence derives from a woman aged 45-59 years who had recovered from COVID-19. The chain has TRBV7-2 and TRBJ1-1; D ambiguous. The source material was PBMCs or T cells enriched from blood (not recorded which). Written as DNA, the CDR3 is TGTGCCAGCAGCTTTATGCGGATCTTGAACACTGAAGCTTTCTTT. Translating gives CASSFMRILNTEAFF.